Listed below are T cell receptor beta chains from one sample, sequenced in a study of regulatory T cells in long-lasting Graves disease. TCRdb re-called the multiplex PCR reads with MiXCR, one entry per CDR3 protein. Here the sample spans almost 350,000 distinct CDR3 sequences, around a fifth being singletons. The material sequenced was peripheral blood mononuclear cells (PBMCs), taken when the disease was refractory, from a patient treated with antithyroid drugs. Source of these receptors: a female donor with Graves disease. Each CDR3 is given with its conserved first and last residue. A D gene is named only where the DNA matches it firmly. Only part of the rows carry a size: once, few, many, or a class if the clone is expanded.

abundance: NA
j_gene: TRBJ2-1
v_gene: TRBV2
d_gene: NA
CDR3nt: TGTGCCAGCAGTGAAGAAAAGGGGCAGTTCTTC
CDR3aa: CASSEEKGQFF

abundance: NA
j_gene: TRBJ1-6
v_gene: TRBV20-1
d_gene: NA
CDR3nt: TGCAGTGCTAGGGAGGGGTCCGATTCACCCCTCCACTTT
CDR3aa: CSAREGSDSPLHF

abundance: many
j_gene: TRBJ2-5
v_gene: TRBV18
d_gene: NA
CDR3nt: TGTGCCAGCTCACCACCGGGATCCAGAGAAGAGACCCAGTACTTC
CDR3aa: CASSPPGSREETQYF

abundance: few
j_gene: TRBJ2-1
v_gene: TRBV27
d_gene: NA
CDR3nt: TGTGCCAGCAGTTTTTTCTGGCGATCCTCCTACAATGAGCAGTTCTTC
CDR3aa: CASSFFWRSSYNEQFF

abundance: many
j_gene: TRBJ1-2
v_gene: TRBV18
d_gene: NA
CDR3nt: TGTGCCAGCTCACCCCCCGGGGACTATGGCTACACCTTC
CDR3aa: CASSPPGDYGYTF

abundance: NA
j_gene: TRBJ1-1
v_gene: TRBV4-3
d_gene: NA
CDR3nt: TGCGCCAGCAGCCCTGGTACTCTCCTAAACACTGAAGCTTTCTTT
CDR3aa: CASSPGTLLNTEAFF

abundance: many
j_gene: TRBJ1-1
v_gene: TRBV19
d_gene: NA
CDR3nt: TGTGCCAGTAGTACTCGACAGGAAGGACGCACTGAAGCTTTCTTT
CDR3aa: CASSTRQEGRTEAFF

abundance: many
j_gene: TRBJ1-5
v_gene: TRBV12-3/TRBV12-4
d_gene: TRBD1
CDR3nt: TGTGCCAGCAGAAGTACAGGGGGCAATCAGCCCCAGCATTTT
CDR3aa: CASRSTGGNQPQHF

abundance: many
j_gene: TRBJ2-2
v_gene: TRBV6-2/TRBV6-3
d_gene: NA
CDR3nt: TGTGCCAGCAGTTACTCTCAGGGGTCCGGGGAGCTGTTTTTT
CDR3aa: CASSYSQGSGELFF

abundance: many
j_gene: TRBJ1-2
v_gene: TRBV28
d_gene: NA
CDR3nt: TGTGCCAGCCGGGAAAGGGACGGCTACACCTTC
CDR3aa: CASRERDGYTF

abundance: many
j_gene: TRBJ1-3
v_gene: TRBV28
d_gene: NA
CDR3nt: TGTGCCAGCAGTGATCTATACATCGGAGGTTCAGGAAACACCATATATTTT
CDR3aa: CASSDLYIGGSGNTIYF

abundance: few
j_gene: TRBJ1-5
v_gene: TRBV7-2
d_gene: NA
CDR3nt: TGTGCCAGCAGCTGGGGGACTTATAGCAATCAGCCCCAGCATTTT
CDR3aa: CASSWGTYSNQPQHF

abundance: many
j_gene: TRBJ2-5
v_gene: TRBV29-1
d_gene: TRBD1
CDR3nt: TGCAGCGTGGAAGACAGGGTACTTGGGACCCAGTACTTC
CDR3aa: CSVEDRVLGTQYF

abundance: few
j_gene: TRBJ2-7
v_gene: TRBV10-3
d_gene: NA
CDR3nt: TGTGCCATCAGTGAGTTCGGACCTTCTAACTACGAGCAGTACTTC
CDR3aa: CAISEFGPSNYEQYF

abundance: NA
j_gene: TRBJ1-5
v_gene: TRBV5-6
d_gene: NA
CDR3nt: TGTGTCAGCAGCTTGGCCCGGAGGGGGGATCAGCCCCAGCATTTT
CDR3aa: CVSSLARRGDQPQHF

abundance: many
j_gene: TRBJ2-7
v_gene: TRBV7-2
d_gene: TRBD2
CDR3nt: TGTGCCAGCAGCTTAGGAGCGGGGATAACCTACGAGCAGTACTTC
CDR3aa: CASSLGAGITYEQYF